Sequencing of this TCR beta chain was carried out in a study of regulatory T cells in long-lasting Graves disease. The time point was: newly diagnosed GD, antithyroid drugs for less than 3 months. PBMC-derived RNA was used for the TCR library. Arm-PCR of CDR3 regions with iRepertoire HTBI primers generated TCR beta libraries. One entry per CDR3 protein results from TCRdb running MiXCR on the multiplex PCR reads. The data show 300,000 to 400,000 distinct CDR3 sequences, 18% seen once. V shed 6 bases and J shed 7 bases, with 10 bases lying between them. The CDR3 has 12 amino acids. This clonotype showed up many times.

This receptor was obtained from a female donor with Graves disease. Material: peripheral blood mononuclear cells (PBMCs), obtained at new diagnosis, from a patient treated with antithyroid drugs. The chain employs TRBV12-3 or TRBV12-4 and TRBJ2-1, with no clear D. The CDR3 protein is CASRPVLNEQFF. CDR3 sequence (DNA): TGTGCCAGCAGGCCCGTGTTAAATGAGCAGTTCTTC.